The 21 T cell receptor beta chains listed next were all sequenced from one sample in a study of T cells and Merkel cell carcinoma outcomes. Only in-frame clones appear in the TCRdb table, and some are missing; sequencing was by immunoSEQ multiplex PCR. Here the sample spans 12,000 or so clones, roughly 95% being singletons. Sequencing was done on a sample of tumor tissue from Merkel cell carcinoma. The receptors derive from a human donor with Merkel cell carcinoma.

This clone has a single count. This chain uses TRBV19 with TRBJ1-5; 7 bases align to TRBD1. The germline V gene has CDR1 LNHDA and CDR2 SQIVND (reference sequence). There are 15 residues in the CDR3. V dropped 6 bases and J dropped 0; count of bases not matched to a gene: 5. The CDR3 loop is CASRYDRASNQPQHF. In nucleotides, the CDR3 is TGTGCCAGTAGATACGACAGGGCTAGCAATCAGCCCCAGCATTTT.

V gene TRBV27 combines with J gene TRBJ2-7, with TRBD2 matching 11 bases. Trimming removed 6 bases from V and 1 base from J; junction bases left unmatched: 5. Per germline, CDR1 MNHEY and CDR2 SMNVEV (reference sequence). The CDR3 has 15 amino acids. CDR3 DNA sequence: TGTGCCAGCAGCCGGACTAGCGGGCCTTCCTACGAGCAGTACTTC. Its protein is CASSRTSGPSYEQYF.

The CDR3: CSALGGVDQPQHF. Here the CDR3 DNA reads TGCAGCGCCTTGGGGGGGGTCGATCAGCCCCAGCATTTT. V usage is TRBV29-1 and J usage is TRBJ1-5, with D perhaps matching TRBD1 (5 bases). The CDR3 length is 13 residues. V lost 7 bases and J 5 bases, leaving 15 bases between the germline ends. From germline, CDR1 is SQVTM and CDR2 ANQGSEA.

This clone was seen just once. V usage is TRBV9 and J usage is TRBJ1-3; possibly TRBD1 for D (5 bases). Germline-derived CDR1 and CDR2 are SGDLS and YYNGEE. The V end was cut by 7 bases, the J end by 0 bases, with 17 bases between. The CDR3 extends over 16 amino acids. CDR3 DNA sequence: TGTGCCAGCGGGGCGGGACCGAGCCTCTCTGGAAACACCATATATTTT. This encodes CASGAGPSLSGNTIYF.

The chain recombines TRBV30 with TRBJ2-3, with 10 bases fitting TRBD2. Trimming removed 5 bases from V and 2 bases from J; junction bases left unmatched: 4. The CDR3 has 14 amino acids. The V gene's germline CDR1 is GTSNPN and CDR2 SVGIG (reference sequence). The CDR3 coding sequence is TGTGCCTGGTCTCTAGCGGGGGACACAGATACGCAGTATTTT. Translating it yields CAWSLAGDTDTQYF.

This chain uses TRBV4-3 with TRBJ2-1, with TRBD2 as a possible D gene (6 bases). Germline CDR1 is LGHNA and CDR2 is YSLEER. The V end was cut by 3 bases, the J end by 0 bases, with 15 bases between. The CDR3 loop spans 17 amino acids. CDR3 protein: CASSQDLATFSYNEQFF. The CDR3 nucleotides read TGCGCCAGCAGCCAGGACCTAGCGACTTTCTCCTACAATGAGCAGTTCTTC.

The rearrangement links TRBV4-2 to TRBJ1-1; possible D gene TRBD1, 5 bases. CDR3 length equals 13 residues. CDR1 is LGHNA and CDR2 is YNFKEQ in the germline V gene. Trimming shortened V by 5 bases and J by 1 base, and 8 bases separated the two germline ends. In nucleotides, the CDR3 is TGTGCCAGCAGCGCGACAGAGAACACTGAAGCTTTCTTT. This sequence encodes CASSATENTEAFF.

This chain joins TRBV5-4 and TRBJ2-1; D uncertain. In germline, CDR1 is SGHNT, CDR2 YYREEE (reference sequence). The CDR3 runs to 15 residues. With 4 bases removed from V and 6 bases from J, the gap between germline ends came to 17 bases. The chain's CDR3 is CASSTSAGSRNEQFF. The CDR3 DNA follows: TGTGCCAGCAGCACGTCGGCCGGGTCACGCAATGAGCAGTTCTTC.

V gene TRBV5-1 combines with J gene TRBJ2-1; 11 bases are shared with TRBD2. The CDR3 runs to 15 residues. Per the germline V gene, CDR1 is SGHRS and CDR2 is YFSETQ. V was clipped by 4 bases and J by 9 bases; unmatched bases: 9. CDR3 residues: CASSGTSGSLIEQFF. The CDR3 coding sequence is TGCGCCAGCAGCGGAACTAGCGGGAGCTTGATTGAGCAGTTCTTC.

J is TRBJ1-3 and V is TRBV6-6, with TRBD1 as a possible D gene (5 bases). This CDR3 comprises 14 residues. V was pared by 7 bases and J by 2 bases, with 12 bases between. Looked up from germline, CDR1 is MNHNY and CDR2 is SVGAGI (reference sequence). The CDR3 region is CASTQRGAGNTIYF. CDR3 in DNA: TGTGCCAGCACCCAGAGGGGAGCTGGAAACACCATATATTTT.

V usage is TRBV4-3 and J usage is TRBJ1-2, with D perhaps TRBD1 (5 bases). CDR1 and CDR2 (germline): LGHNA, YSLEER. Between the trimmed V and J ends, which lost 3 bases and 4 bases, there was a span of 15 bases. The CDR3 sequence is 15 residues long. The CDR3 coding sequence is TGCGCCAGCAGCCAGAAGGACGGGACTCTCTATGGCTACACCTTC. Amino acid sequence: CASSQKDGTLYGYTF.

This clone was counted once. The V gene is TRBV11-2, the J gene TRBJ2-7, with 11 positions matching TRBD2. CDR1 is SGHAT and CDR2 is FQNNGV in the germline V gene. V was clipped by 4 bases and J by 5 bases; unmatched bases: 7. The CDR3 is 15 residues long. CDR3 in amino acids: CASSSLAGGPHEQYF. The CDR3 region has the DNA TGTGCCAGCAGCTCGTTAGCGGGAGGGCCCCACGAGCAGTACTTC. Together with reference TRBV11-2 and TRBJ2-7, the CDR3 gives the full variable domain: EAGVAQSPRYKIIEKRQSVAFWCNPISGHATLYWYQQILGQGPKLLIQFQNNGVVDDSQLPKDRFSAERLKGVDSTLKIQPAKLEDSAVYLCASSSLAGGPHEQYFGPGTRLTVT.

The genes are TRBV5-1 and TRBJ1-1; 11 bases align to TRBD1. The junction had 2 bases not matched to a gene; V was cut back by 3 bases and J by 4 bases. The CDR3 contains 14 residues. CDR1 is SGHRS and CDR2 is YFSETQ in the germline V gene. Here the CDR3 reads CASSSGTGGTEAFF. Written as DNA, the CDR3 is TGCGCCAGCAGCTCCGGGACAGGGGGCACTGAAGCTTTCTTT.

The table lists this clone with a few counts. The chain recombines TRBV28 with TRBJ1-1; no firm D call. This CDR3 comprises 15 residues. V shed 2 bases and J shed 1 base, with 11 bases lying between them. Germline loops: CDR1 MDHEN, CDR2 SYDVKM. CDR3: CASSLLKARNTEAFF. CDR3 nucleotide sequence: TGTGCCAGCAGTTTACTCAAGGCGCGGAACACTGAAGCTTTCTTT.

This sequence joins TRBV30 and TRBJ2-1; D unclear. Germline V gives CDR1 GTSNPN, CDR2 SVGIG (reference sequence). V dropped 1 base and J dropped 7 bases, with 8 bases sitting between them. The CDR3 is 12 amino acids. CDR3 DNA: TGTGCCTGGAGTGAGGTCAAGAATGAGCAGTTCTTC. Translation gives CAWSEVKNEQFF. The whole variable domain, filled in from reference TRBV30 and TRBJ2-1, reads SQTIHQWPATLVQPVGSPLSLECTVEGTSNPNLYWYRQAAGRGLQLLFYSVGIGQISSEVPQNLSASRPQDRQFILSSKKLLLSDSGFYLCAWSEVKNEQFFGPGTRLTVL.

The rearrangement uses TRBV12-5 and TRBJ2-1; D uncertain. This CDR3 has 13 amino acids. Trimming cost V 5 bases and J 8 bases, with 13 bases left between them. The germline gives CDR1 LGHNT, CDR2 FRNRAP. The CDR3 bases are TGTGCTAGTGGTCCTTCGGGTGGACATGAGCAGTTCTTC. This gives the protein CASGPSGGHEQFF.

V gene TRBV29-1 combines with J gene TRBJ1-1; possibly TRBD1 for D (6 bases). V was shortened by 4 bases and J by 5 bases, with 11 bases between the two germline ends. The CDR3 runs 12 residues. Germline lookup yields CDR1 SQVTM and CDR2 ANQGSEA. DNA for the CDR3: TGCAGCGTTGTGGGGGCTCGGACTGAAGCTTTCTTT. As protein: CSVVGARTEAFF.

This chain connects TRBV10-1 to TRBJ2-7; 8 nucleotides match TRBD1. Trimming removed 3 bases from V and 5 bases from J; junction bases left unmatched: 9. The CDR3 spans 15 residues. CDR1 WNHNN and CDR2 SYGVQD come from the germline V gene (reference sequence). CDR3 sequence (DNA): TGCGCCAGCAGTGACCTGACAGGGGTAGAGGACGAGCAGTACTTC. This translates into CASSDLTGVEDEQYF.

This chain connects TRBV29-1 to TRBJ1-2, with D uncertain. The CDR3 is 14 amino acids. Germline CDR1 is SQVTM and CDR2 is ANQGSEA. V was shortened by 7 bases and J by 3 bases, with 18 bases between the two germline ends. The CDR3 protein is CSARPLGRDYGYTF. The CDR3 DNA sequence: TGCAGCGCACGGCCCCTGGGGAGGGACTATGGCTACACCTTC.

This chain links TRBV4-3 with TRBJ1-2; 7 bases map to TRBD1. This CDR3 is built from 13 residues. Germline CDR1 reads LGHNA; CDR2 reads YSLEER. The ends lost 4 bases at V and 6 bases at J; junction bases unmatched: 5. The DNA for the CDR3 is TGCGCCAGCAGCCTCCGACAGGGACATGGCTACACCTTC. Translated, it gives CASSLRQGHGYTF.

This clone was recorded once. Compared with germline, one end of the junction differs, possibly owing to a read error. The chain uses TRBV12-5 and TRBJ2-7, with TRBD2 identical over 7 bases. There are 17 residues in the CDR3. Germline values: CDR1 LGHNT, CDR2 FRNRAP. CDR3 nucleotides: TGTGCTAGTAGTTTGGCGTCAACCAGCGGGGTTTCCTACGAGCAGTACTTC. Translation gives CASSLASTSGVSYEQYF.